What follows is one T cell receptor (beta chain) and its context. With 1 base removed from V and 2 bases from J, the gap between germline ends came to 12 bases. The CDR3 length is 15 residues. CDR1 is SGHDT, CDR2 YYEEEE, per germline. Deep-level running was used for the assay. Several immunoSEQ plates received, in even portions, the genomic DNA of each subset. Generated by immunoSEQ multiplex PCR, the TCRdb table keeps only in-frame clones and is missing some. The sample consists of about 330,000 clones, roughly 84% of them appearing once. These data belong to a study of shared clonotypes between healthy human individuals. In the study overall: The donor group consisted of a couple of women and three men, aged 18 to 49.

The TCR was taken from a man aged 18-30 years in good health. What was sequenced was memory CD8+ T cells sorted from blood. The subset is: CD45RO+ cells pooled with CCR7-negative TemRA cells. The rearrangement uses TRBV5-6 and TRBJ2-5; D possibly corresponds to TRBD2 (5 bases). The DNA of the CDR3 is TGTGCCAGCAGCTTGTGGGGAGAGGGACAAGAGACCCAGTACTTC. This encodes CASSLWGEGQETQYF.